This T cell receptor (beta chain) is drawn from a study of PD-1 blockade in classical Hodgkin lymphoma. Study results and caveats: Differences between repertoires have undefined causes, possibly disease activity or prior therapy. For complete responders, baseline diversity was comparable to that of newly diagnosed patients.

TCRdb's table, derived via immunoSEQ multiplex PCR, lists solely in-frame clones and lacks some. The data contain around 99,000 clones, roughly 76% of them singletons. This clone was counted between two and nine times. Its target is unknown. The V gene end was trimmed by 6 bases and the J gene end by 8 bases; junction bases not matched to a gene: 7. CDR1 is MNHEY, CDR2 SMNVEV, per germline (reference sequence). The CDR3 extends over 14 amino acids. All patients experienced relapse after autologous stem cell transplantation, and brentuximab vedotin exposure was variable. The chain uses TRBV27 and TRBJ2-1, with 10 bases matching TRBD2. The input for sequencing was peripheral blood mononuclear cells (PBMCs), taken before the second cycle of nivolumab. The sequence derives from a human donor with classical Hodgkin lymphoma. The CDR3 loop is CASRKREGSDEQFF. In DNA form, the CDR3 reads TGTGCCAGCAGAAAGCGGGAGGGTTCAGATGAGCAGTTCTTC.